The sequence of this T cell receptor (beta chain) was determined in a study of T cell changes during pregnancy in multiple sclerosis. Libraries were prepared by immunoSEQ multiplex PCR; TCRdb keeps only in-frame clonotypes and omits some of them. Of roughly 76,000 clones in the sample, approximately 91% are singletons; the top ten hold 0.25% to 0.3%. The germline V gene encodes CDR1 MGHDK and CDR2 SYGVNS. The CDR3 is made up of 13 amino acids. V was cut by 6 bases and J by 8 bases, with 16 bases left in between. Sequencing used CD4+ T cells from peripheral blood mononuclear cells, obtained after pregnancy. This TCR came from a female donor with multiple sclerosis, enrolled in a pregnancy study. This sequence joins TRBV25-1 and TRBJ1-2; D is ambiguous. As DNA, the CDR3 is TGTGCCAGCAGGCCCGACGGAGCTCAGGGCTACACCTTC. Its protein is CASRPDGAQGYTF.